Each of the 10 T cell receptor beta chains below was sequenced from the same sample in a study of shared clonotypes between healthy human individuals. This table comes from immunoSEQ multiplex PCR, and its TCRdb copy is limited to in-frame clones, with some not included. Of more than 400,000 clones listed, about 78% are singletons. The sample consisted of PBMCs. These receptors originate from a woman aged 35 to 49 in good health. Some clones in this sample may be carry-over from other donors' samples.

This clone occurred a few times. The V gene is TRBV2, the J gene TRBJ1-5; TRBD1 might be the D (6 bases). Germline assignment: CDR1 SNHLY and CDR2 FYNNEI. Trimming removed 10 bases at V and 0 bases at J, with 13 bases between. The CDR3 covers 14 residues. The DNA of the CDR3 is TGTGCCACTAGACAGGAGAATAGCAATCAGCCCCAGCATTTT. It codes for CATRQENSNQPQHF.

The CDR3 here is CASSQDPRGADTEAFF. CDR3 in DNA: TGCGCCAGCAGCCAAGACCCCAGAGGGGCTGATACTGAAGCTTTCTTT. The chain joins TRBV4-3 to TRBJ1-1; the D gene is possibly TRBD1 (5 bases). The CDR3 sequence is 16 residues long. Between the trimmed V and J ends, which lost 0 bases and 5 bases, there was a span of 16 bases. Looked up from germline, CDR1 is LGHNA and CDR2 is YSLEER.

This clone came up a few times. This chain connects TRBV2 to TRBJ2-1; tentative D call: TRBD1 (6 bases). CDR1 and CDR2 (germline): SNHLY, FYNNEI. V shed 3 bases and J shed 4 bases, with 10 bases lying between them. The CDR3 contains 14 residues. CDR3 in amino acids: CASSERGWYNEQFF. CDR3 in DNA: TGTGCCAGCAGTGAGAGGGGGTGGTACAATGAGCAGTTCTTC.

The chain recombines TRBV7-9 with TRBJ2-7, with D unresolved. V lost 1 base and J 7 bases, leaving 8 bases between the germline ends. CDR3 length equals 12 residues. Germline lookup yields CDR1 SEHNR and CDR2 FQNEAQ (reference sequence). As DNA, the CDR3 is TGTGCCAGCAGCTTAGTCCCCGGAGAGCAGTACTTC. As protein: CASSLVPGEQYF. Based on the CDR3 plus reference TRBV7-9 and TRBJ2-7, the full variable domain is DTGVSQNPRHKITKRGQNVTFRCDPISEHNRLYWYRQTLGQGPEFLTYFQNEAQLEKSRLLSDRFSAERPKGSFSTLEIQRTEQGDSAMYLCASSLVPGEQYFGPGTRLTVT.

V usage is TRBV14 and J usage is TRBJ2-3; TRBD1 aligns across 9 bases. The CDR3 contains 15 residues. V shed 3 bases, J shed 5 bases, and the junction held 6 bases outside the gene matches. From germline, CDR1 is SGHDN and CDR2 FVKESK. CDR3 residues: CASSHSGQGRDTQYF. The CDR3 DNA reads as TGTGCCAGCAGCCACTCTGGACAGGGGAGAGATACGCAGTATTTT. Filled out from reference TRBV14 and TRBJ2-3, the complete variable domain reads EAGVTQFPSHSVIEKGQTVTLRCDPISGHDNLYWYRRVMGKEIKFLLHFVKESKQDESGMPNNRFLAERTGGTYSTLKVQPAELEDSGVYFCASSHSGQGRDTQYFGPGTRLTVL.

The chain couples TRBV7-2 to TRBJ2-5; D is undetermined. V was trimmed by 1 base and J by 4 bases, leaving 7 bases between them. CDR3 length: 13 residues. CDR1 SGHTA and CDR2 FQGNSA come from the germline V gene. The CDR3 DNA sequence: TGTGCCAGCAGCTTAGATGGAGTAGAGACCCAGTACTTC. The encoded protein is CASSLDGVETQYF. Complete variable domain (other parts from reference TRBV7-2 and TRBJ2-5): GAGVSQSPSNKVTEKGKDVELRCDPISGHTALYWYRQSLGQGLEFLIYFQGNSAPDKSGLPSDRFSAERTGGSVSTLTIQRTQQEDSAVYLCASSLDGVETQYFGPGTRLLVL.

The chain has TRBV11-2 and TRBJ2-1; 14 bases line up with TRBD2. The germline V gene encodes CDR1 SGHAT and CDR2 FQNNGV. V shed 3 bases and J 4 bases; nucleotides not matched to a gene: 8. This CDR3 is 18 amino acids long. The CDR3 here is CASSLTSGRAPGYNEQFF. In nucleotides, the CDR3 is TGTGCCAGCAGCTTGACTAGCGGGAGGGCCCCGGGATACAATGAGCAGTTCTTC.

This clone has only a few counts. This chain uses TRBV2 with TRBJ2-3; D is uncertain. V was pared by 6 bases and J by 2 bases, with 12 bases between. The germline gives CDR1 SNHLY, CDR2 FYNNEI. The length of the CDR3 is 14 residues. The CDR3 DNA sequence: TGTGCCAGCAGCCCGACCGGATCCACAGATACGCAGTATTTT. Protein product: CASSPTGSTDTQYF. The complete variable domain, with remaining parts taken from reference TRBV2 and TRBJ2-3, reads EPEVTQTPSHQVTQMGQEVILRCVPISNHLYFYWYRQILGQKVEFLVSFYNNEISEKSEIFDDQFSVERPDGSNFTLKIRSTKLEDSAMYFCASSPTGSTDTQYFGPGTRLTVL.

The chain is built from TRBV6-5 and TRBJ2-5; tentative D call: TRBD2 (5 bases). The V gene's germline CDR1 is MNHEY and CDR2 SVGAGI. This CDR3 has 15 residues. Trimming cost V 6 bases and J 0 bases, with 14 bases left between them. CDR3 sequence: CASSWSWRYQETQYF. Here the CDR3 DNA reads TGTGCCAGCAGCTGGTCTTGGAGGTACCAAGAGACCCAGTACTTC.

The V and J genes are TRBV11-2 and TRBJ2-5; 12 bases line up with TRBD1. Germline-derived CDR1 and CDR2 are SGHAT and FQNNGV. Trimming at V came to 1 base and at J to 5 bases, leaving 5 bases not matched to a gene. This CDR3 comprises 16 residues. CDR3 sequence: CASSLVGTGGRETQYF. CDR3 nucleotide sequence: TGTGCCAGCAGCTTAGTCGGGACAGGGGGCCGGGAGACCCAGTACTTC.